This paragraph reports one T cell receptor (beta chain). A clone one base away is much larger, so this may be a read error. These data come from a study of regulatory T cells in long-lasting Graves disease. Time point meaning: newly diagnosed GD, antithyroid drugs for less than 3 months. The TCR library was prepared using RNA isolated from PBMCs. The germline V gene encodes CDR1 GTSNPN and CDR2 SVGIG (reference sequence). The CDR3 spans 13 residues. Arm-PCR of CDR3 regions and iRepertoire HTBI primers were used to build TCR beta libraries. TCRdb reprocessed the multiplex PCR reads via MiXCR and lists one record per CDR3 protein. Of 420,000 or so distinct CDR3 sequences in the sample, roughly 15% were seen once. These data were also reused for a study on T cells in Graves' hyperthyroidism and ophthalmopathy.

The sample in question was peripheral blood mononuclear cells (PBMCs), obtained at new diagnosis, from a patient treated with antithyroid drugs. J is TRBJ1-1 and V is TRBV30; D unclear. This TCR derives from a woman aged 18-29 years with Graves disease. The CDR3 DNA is TGTGCCTGGAAGGGCGACCGCAACACTAAAGCTTTCTTT. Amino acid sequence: CAWKGDRNTKAFF.